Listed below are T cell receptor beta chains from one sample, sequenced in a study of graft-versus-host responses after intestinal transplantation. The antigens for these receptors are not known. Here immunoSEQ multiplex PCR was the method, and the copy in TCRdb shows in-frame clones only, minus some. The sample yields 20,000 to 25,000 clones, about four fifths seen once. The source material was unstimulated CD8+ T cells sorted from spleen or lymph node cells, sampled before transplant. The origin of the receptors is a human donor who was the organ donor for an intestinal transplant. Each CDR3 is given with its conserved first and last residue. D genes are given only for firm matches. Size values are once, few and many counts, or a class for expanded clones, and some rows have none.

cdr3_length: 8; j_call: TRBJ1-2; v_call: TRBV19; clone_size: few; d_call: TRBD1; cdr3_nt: TGTGCCAGTGGACAGGGAACCTTC; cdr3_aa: CASGQGTF
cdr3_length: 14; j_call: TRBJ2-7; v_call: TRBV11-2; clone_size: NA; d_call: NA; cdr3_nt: TGTGCCAGCAGCTTAGATTGGGGGACCCACGAGCAGTACTTC; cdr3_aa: CASSLDWGTHEQYF
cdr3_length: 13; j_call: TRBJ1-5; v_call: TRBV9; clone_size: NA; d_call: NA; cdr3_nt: TGTGCCAGCAGCGTAGACGTTGGCCAGCCCCAGCATTTT; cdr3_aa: CASSVDVGQPQHF
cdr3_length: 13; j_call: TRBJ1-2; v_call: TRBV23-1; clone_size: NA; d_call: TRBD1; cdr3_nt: TGCGCCAGCAGTCAATCGACAGGGGGGGGCTACACCTTC; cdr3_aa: CASSQSTGGGYTF
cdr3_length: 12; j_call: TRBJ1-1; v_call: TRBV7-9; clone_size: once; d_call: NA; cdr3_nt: TGTGCCAGCAGCTCCGGCTCCACTGAAGCTTTCTTT; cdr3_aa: CASSSGSTEAFF
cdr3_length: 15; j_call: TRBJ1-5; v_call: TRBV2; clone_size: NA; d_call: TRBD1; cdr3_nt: TGTGCCAGCAGTGAAGCGGGACAGGGCAATCAGCCCCAGCATTTT; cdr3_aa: CASSEAGQGNQPQHF
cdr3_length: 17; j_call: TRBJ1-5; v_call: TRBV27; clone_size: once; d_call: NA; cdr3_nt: TGTGCCAGCAGTTTAAGTTATAGAGAGTTGGGCAATCAGCCCCAGCATTTT; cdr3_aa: CASSLSYRELGNQPQHF
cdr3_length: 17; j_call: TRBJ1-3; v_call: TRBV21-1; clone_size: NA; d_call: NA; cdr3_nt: TGTGCCAGCAGTTGGTTTCTTGGACAGGGCGGTGGAAACACCATATATTTT; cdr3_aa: CASSWFLGQGGGNTIYF
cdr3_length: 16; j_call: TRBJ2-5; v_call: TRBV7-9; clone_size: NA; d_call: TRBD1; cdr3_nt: TGTGCCAGCAGCCTCGAACGACAGGGGGCTCAAGAGACCCAGTACTTC; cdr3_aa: CASSLERQGAQETQYF
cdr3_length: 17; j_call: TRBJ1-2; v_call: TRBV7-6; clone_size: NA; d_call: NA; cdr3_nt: TGTGCCAGCAGCTTAGCGGGGGTTGCAGGCCTAGATAGTGGCTACACCTTC; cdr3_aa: CASSLAGVAGLDSGYTF
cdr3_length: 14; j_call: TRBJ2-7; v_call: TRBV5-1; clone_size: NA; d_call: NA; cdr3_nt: TGCGCCAGCAGCCCCCTTCCGGAGGCTTACGAGCAGTACTTC; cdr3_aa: CASSPLPEAYEQYF
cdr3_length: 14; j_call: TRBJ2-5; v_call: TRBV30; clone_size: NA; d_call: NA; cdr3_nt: TGTGCCTGGAGAGTAGCTAGTGGTAGGGAGACCCAGTACTTC; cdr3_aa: CAWRVASGRETQYF
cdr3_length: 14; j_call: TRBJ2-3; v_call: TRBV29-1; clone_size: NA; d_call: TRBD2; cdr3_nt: TGCAGCGTCGAGGGACTAGCTGGTTCAGATACGCAGTATTTT; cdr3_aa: CSVEGLAGSDTQYF
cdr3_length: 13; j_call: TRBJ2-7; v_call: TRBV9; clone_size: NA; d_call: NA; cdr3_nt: TGTGCCAGCAGCCCGACAGGCTCCTACGAGCAGTACTTC; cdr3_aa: CASSPTGSYEQYF
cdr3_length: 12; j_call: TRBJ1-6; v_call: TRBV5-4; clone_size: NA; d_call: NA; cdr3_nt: TGTGCCAGCAGCTTGGCGTATTCACCCCTCCACTTT; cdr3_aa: CASSLAYSPLHF
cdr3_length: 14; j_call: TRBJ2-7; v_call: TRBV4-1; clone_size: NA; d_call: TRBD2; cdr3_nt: TGCGCCAGCAGCCAAGAGGGACTAGCCGGCGAGCAGTACTTC; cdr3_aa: CASSQEGLAGEQYF
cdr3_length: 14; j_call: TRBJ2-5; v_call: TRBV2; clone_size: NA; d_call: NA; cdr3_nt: TGTGCCAGCAGTGAATGGGGCCCCCAAGAGACCCAGTACTTC; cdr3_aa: CASSEWGPQETQYF
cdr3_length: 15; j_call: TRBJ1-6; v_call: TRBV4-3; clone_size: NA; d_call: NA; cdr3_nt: TGCGCCAGCAGCCAAGACAGCTCCTATAATTCACCCCTCCACTTT; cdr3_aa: CASSQDSSYNSPLHF
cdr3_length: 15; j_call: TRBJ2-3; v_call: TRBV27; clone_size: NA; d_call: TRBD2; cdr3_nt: TGTGCCAGCAGTTTTTGGGGGGGTAGCACAGATACGCAGTATTTT; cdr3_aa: CASSFWGGSTDTQYF
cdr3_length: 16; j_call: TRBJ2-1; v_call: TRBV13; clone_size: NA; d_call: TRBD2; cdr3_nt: TGTGCCAGCAGCCTCATGGCGGGGGGCGGTTACAATGAGCAGTTCTTC; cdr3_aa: CASSLMAGGGYNEQFF
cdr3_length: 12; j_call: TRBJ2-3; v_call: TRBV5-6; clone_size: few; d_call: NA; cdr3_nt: TGTGCCAGCAGCTCGCTCACAGATACGCAGTATTTT; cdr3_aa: CASSSLTDTQYF
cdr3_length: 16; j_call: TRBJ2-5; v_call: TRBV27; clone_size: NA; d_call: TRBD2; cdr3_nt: TGTGCCAGCAGGCCCCTAGCGGGGTACCACCAAGAGACCCAGTACTTC; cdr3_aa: CASRPLAGYHQETQYF
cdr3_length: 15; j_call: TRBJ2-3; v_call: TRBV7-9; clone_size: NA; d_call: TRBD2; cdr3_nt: TGTGCCAGGTTCCCACTAGCGGGAGTGCGGGATACGCAGTATTTT; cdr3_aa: CARFPLAGVRDTQYF
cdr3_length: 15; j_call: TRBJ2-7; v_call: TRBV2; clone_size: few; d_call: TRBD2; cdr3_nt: TGTGCCAGCATGACCTCGCGGGGGGGTTCCTACGAGCAGTACTTC; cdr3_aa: CASMTSRGGSYEQYF
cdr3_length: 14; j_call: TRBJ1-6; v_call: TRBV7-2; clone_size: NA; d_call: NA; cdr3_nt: TGTGCCAGCAGCTTCGGGACATATAATTCACCCCTCCACTTT; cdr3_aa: CASSFGTYNSPLHF
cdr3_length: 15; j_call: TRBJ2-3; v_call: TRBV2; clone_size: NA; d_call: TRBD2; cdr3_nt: TGTGCCAGCAGGACTAGCGGGAGGTACACAGATACGCAGTATTTT; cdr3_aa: CASRTSGRYTDTQYF
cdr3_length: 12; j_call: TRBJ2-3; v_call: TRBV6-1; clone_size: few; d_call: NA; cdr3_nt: TGTGCCAGCAGTGAAGGGGCAAATACGCAGTATTTT; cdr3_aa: CASSEGANTQYF
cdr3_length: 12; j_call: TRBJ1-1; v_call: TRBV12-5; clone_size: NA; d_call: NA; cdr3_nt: TGTGCTAGTGGTTGGGCGGGGGGTGAAGCTTTCTTT; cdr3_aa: CASGWAGGEAFF
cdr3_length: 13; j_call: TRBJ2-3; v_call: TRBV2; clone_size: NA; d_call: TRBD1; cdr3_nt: TGTGCCAGCAGTCAGGGGGCCACAGATACGCAGTATTTT; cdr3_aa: CASSQGATDTQYF
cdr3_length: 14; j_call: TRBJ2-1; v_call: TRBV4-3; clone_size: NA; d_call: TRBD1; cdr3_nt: TGCGCCAGCAGCCCGGGACAGGGCGAGGGTGAGCAGTTCTTC; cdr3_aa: CASSPGQGEGEQFF
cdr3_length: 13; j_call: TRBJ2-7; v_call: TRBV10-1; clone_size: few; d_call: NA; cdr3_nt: TGCGCCAGCAGCCCCCGGGATTCCTACGAGCAGTACTTC; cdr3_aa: CASSPRDSYEQYF
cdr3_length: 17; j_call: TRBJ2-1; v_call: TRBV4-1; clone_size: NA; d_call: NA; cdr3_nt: TGCGCCAGCAGCCAAGATGTTTGGCAGGGAACCTACAATGAGCAGTTCTTC; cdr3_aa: CASSQDVWQGTYNEQFF
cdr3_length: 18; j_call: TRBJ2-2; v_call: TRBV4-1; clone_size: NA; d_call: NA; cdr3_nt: TGCGCCAGCAGCCACCGCAAGATAGCAGAATCGAACACCGGGGAGCTGTTTTTT; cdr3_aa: CASSHRKIAESNTGELFF
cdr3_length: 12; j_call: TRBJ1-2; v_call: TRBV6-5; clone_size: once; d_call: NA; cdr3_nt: TGTGCCAGCACCTTAGGGCTCGATGGCTACACCTTC; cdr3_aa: CASTLGLDGYTF
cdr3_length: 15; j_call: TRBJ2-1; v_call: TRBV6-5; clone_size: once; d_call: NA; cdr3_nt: TGTGCCAGCAAAAGGGGGAGCTATGGGTACAATGAACAGTTCTTC; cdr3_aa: CASKRGSYGYNEQFF
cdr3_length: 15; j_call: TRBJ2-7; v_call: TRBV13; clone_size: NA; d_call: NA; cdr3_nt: TGTGCCAGCAGCTTAGAGAGCAGGGGTATCCACGAGCAGTACTTC; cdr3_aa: CASSLESRGIHEQYF